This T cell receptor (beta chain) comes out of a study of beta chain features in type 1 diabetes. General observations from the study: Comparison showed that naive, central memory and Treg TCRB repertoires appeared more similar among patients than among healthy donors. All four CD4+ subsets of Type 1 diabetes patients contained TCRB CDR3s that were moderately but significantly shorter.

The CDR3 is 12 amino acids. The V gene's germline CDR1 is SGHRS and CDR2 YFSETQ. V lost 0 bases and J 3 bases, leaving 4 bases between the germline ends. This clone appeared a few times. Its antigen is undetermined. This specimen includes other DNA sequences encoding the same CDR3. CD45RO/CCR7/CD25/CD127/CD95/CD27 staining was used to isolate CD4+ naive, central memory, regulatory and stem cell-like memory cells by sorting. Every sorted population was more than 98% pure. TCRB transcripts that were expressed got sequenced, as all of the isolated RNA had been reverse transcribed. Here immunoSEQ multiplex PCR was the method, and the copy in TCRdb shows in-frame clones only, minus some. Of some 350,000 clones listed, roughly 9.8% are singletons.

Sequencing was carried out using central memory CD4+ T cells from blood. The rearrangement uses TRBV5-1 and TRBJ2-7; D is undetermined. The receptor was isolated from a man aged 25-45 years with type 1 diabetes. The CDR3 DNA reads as TGCGCCAGCAGCTTGGGCGACTACGAGCAGTACTTC. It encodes CASSLGDYEQYF.